This note documents a single TCR beta chain sequence. This sample stems from a study of T-cell reconstitution after alpha-beta-depleted transplantation in children. The CDR3 has 16 amino acids. The V end lost 7 bases, the J end lost 0 bases, and 16 bases lay between the germline ends. It was with unique molecular identifiers that the TCRbeta library was prepared. TCRdb passed the PCR reads through MiXCR, listing each CDR3 protein once. The sample has about 310,000 distinct CDR3 sequences, 23% seen once. The clonotype comes from a male patient aged 5 to 17 who had a stem cell transplant for acute lymphoblastic leukemia, so the T cells may come from the graft donor. The chain recombines TRBV12-3 or TRBV12-4 with TRBJ1-5, with D hard to call. Material: PBMCs, mostly from graft donor cells, obtained 180 days after TCRalphabeta/CD19-depleted stem cell transplant. The CDR3: CASTIRAGYSNQPQHF. For the CDR3, the DNA is TGTGCCAGCACCATTAGGGCGGGTTATAGCAATCAGCCCCAGCATTTT.